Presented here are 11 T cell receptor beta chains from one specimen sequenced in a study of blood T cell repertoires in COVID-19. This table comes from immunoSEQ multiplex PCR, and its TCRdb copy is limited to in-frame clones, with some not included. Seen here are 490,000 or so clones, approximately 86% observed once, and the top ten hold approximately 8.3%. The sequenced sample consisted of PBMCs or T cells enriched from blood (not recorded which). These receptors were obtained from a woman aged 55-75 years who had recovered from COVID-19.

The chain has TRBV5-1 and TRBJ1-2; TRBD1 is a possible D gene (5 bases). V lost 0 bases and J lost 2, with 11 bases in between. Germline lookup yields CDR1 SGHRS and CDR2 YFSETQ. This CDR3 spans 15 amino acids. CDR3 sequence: CASSLVSGGNYGYTF. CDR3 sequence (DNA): TGCGCCAGCAGCTTGGTTAGTGGGGGGAACTATGGCTACACCTTC.

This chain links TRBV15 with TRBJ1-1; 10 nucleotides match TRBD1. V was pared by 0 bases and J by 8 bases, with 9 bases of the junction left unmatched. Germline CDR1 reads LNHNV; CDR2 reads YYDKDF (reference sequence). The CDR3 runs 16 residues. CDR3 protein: CATSRDVLTGGREAFF. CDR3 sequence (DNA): TGTGCCACCAGCAGAGATGTCCTGACAGGGGGCAGGGAAGCTTTCTTT.

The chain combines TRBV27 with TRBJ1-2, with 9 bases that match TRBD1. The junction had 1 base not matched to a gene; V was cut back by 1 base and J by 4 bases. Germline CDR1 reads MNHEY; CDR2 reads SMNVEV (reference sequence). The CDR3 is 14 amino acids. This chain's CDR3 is CASSLLGQGYGYTF. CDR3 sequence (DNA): TGTGCCAGCAGTTTATTGGGACAGGGCTATGGCTACACCTTC.

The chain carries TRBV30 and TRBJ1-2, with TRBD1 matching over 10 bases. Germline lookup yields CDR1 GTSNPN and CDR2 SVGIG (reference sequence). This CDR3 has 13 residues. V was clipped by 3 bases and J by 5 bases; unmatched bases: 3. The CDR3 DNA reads TGTGCCTGGAGGCGGACAGGGGGATATGGCTACACCTTC. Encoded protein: CAWRRTGGYGYTF.

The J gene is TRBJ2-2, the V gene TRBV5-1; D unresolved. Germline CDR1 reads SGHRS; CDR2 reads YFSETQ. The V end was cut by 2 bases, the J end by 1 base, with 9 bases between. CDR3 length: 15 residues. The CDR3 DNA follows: TGCGCCAGCAGCTTTCAACTCCTGAACACCGGGGAGCTGTTTTTT. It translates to CASSFQLLNTGELFF.

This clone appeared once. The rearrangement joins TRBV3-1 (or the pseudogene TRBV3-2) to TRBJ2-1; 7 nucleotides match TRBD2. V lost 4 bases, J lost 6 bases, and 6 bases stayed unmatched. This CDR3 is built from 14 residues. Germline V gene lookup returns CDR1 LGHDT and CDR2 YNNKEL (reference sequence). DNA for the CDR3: TGTGCCAGCAGCCGAAGCGGGGCTCGCAATGAGCAGTTCTTC. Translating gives CASSRSGARNEQFF.

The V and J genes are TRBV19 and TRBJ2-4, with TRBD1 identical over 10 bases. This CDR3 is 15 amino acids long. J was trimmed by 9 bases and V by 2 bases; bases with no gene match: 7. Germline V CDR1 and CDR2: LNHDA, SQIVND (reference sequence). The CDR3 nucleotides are TGTGCCAGTAGTATATGGGGGACAGGGGCTAGCATTCAGTACTTC. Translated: CASSIWGTGASIQYF.

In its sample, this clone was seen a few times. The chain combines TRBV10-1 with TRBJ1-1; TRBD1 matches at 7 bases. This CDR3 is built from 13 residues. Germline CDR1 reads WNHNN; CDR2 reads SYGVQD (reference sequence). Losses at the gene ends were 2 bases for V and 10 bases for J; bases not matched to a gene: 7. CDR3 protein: CASSEMITGAAFF. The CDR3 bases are TGCGCCAGCAGTGAGATGATTACAGGGGCAGCTTTCTTT.

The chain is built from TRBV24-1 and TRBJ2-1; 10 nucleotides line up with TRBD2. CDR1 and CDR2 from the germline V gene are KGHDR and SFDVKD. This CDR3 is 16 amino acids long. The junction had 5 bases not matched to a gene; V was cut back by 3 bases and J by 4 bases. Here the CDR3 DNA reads TGTGCCACCAGTGATGCCCTAGCGGGGGAGTACAATGAGCAGTTCTTC. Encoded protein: CATSDALAGEYNEQFF.

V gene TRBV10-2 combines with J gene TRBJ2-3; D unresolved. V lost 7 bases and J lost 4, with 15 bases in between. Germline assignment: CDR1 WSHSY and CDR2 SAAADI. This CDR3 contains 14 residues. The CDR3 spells CASKTGIASDTQYF. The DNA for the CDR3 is TGCGCCAGCAAGACTGGAATAGCTTCAGATACGCAGTATTTT.

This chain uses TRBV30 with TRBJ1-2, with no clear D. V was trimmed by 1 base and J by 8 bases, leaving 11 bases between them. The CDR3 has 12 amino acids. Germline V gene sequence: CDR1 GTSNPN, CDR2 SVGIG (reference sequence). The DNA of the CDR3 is TGTGCCTGGAGTGCCCAATACGGGGGCTACACCTTC. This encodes CAWSAQYGGYTF. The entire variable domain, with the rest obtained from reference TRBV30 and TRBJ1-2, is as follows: SQTIHQWPATLVQPVGSPLSLECTVEGTSNPNLYWYRQAAGRGLQLLFYSVGIGQISSEVPQNLSASRPQDRQFILSSKKLLLSDSGFYLCAWSAQYGGYTFGSGTRLTVV.